The 19 T cell receptor beta chains reported below all come from one sample, sequenced in a study of identical twins. In TCRdb, the 5' RACE reads were re-called with MiXCR into one record per CDR3 protein. The table shows roughly 480,000 distinct CDR3 sequences, with more than 20% occurring only once. The data were also submitted as part of a second study, on T cells expressing NK-cell markers.

The specimen sequenced was CD4+ T cells sorted from blood. The origin of the receptors is a woman younger than 35 in good health.

J is TRBJ2-1 and V is TRBV20-1, with 7 bases that match TRBD2. The germline gives CDR1 DFQATT, CDR2 SNEGSKA (reference sequence). CDR3 size: 12 residues. Trimming cost V 3 bases and J 5 bases; bases outside gene matches: 1. CDR3 in DNA: TGCAGTGCTAGTCGGGGGGACAATGAGCAGTTCTTC. It yields the protein CSASRGDNEQFF.

This clonotype was counted a few times. The rearrangement joins TRBV15 to TRBJ1-1; D is unclear. V dropped 0 bases and J dropped 5 bases, with 16 bases sitting between them. From germline, CDR1 is LNHNV and CDR2 YYDKDF (reference sequence). The CDR3 runs to 16 residues. The CDR3 DNA sequence: TGTGCCACCAGCAGAGATCTCGGACGGGCGCGGACTGAAGCTTTCTTT. Translated: CATSRDLGRARTEAFF.

The J gene is TRBJ1-6, the V gene TRBV6-1, with D hard to call. V lost 7 bases and J lost 5, with 9 bases in between. This CDR3 has 13 residues. CDR1 is MNHNS, CDR2 SASEGT, per germline. The CDR3 protein is CASTWQNNSPLHF. CDR3 nucleotides: TGTGCCAGCACGTGGCAGAATAATTCACCCCTCCACTTT.

J is TRBJ1-5 and V is TRBV6-2 or TRBV6-3; TRBD1 matches 8 bases. Trimming removed 7 bases from V and 6 bases from J; junction bases left unmatched: 11. Germline V gene data show CDR1 as MNHEY and CDR2 as SVGEGT. This CDR3 is 15 amino acids long. For the CDR3, the DNA is TGTGCCAGCACCACCGCAGGACAGGGCGGTCAGCCCCAGCATTTT. Its protein product is CASTTAGQGGQPQHF.

The V gene is TRBV30, the J gene TRBJ2-1; D possibly corresponds to TRBD2 (5 bases). The CDR3 is 14 residues long. The germline V gene encodes CDR1 GTSNPN and CDR2 SVGIG (reference sequence). V was trimmed by 3 bases and J by 0 bases, leaving 9 bases between them. The CDR3 DNA follows: TGTGCCTGGAGGTTGGGGAGCTCCTACAATGAGCAGTTCTTC. Translated: CAWRLGSSYNEQFF.

The gene calls are TRBV7-2 and TRBJ2-1; 10 bases align to TRBD2. Per the germline V gene, CDR1 is SGHTA and CDR2 is FQGNSA. The CDR3 contains 15 residues. The ends lost 4 bases at V and 7 bases at J; junction bases unmatched: 7. CDR3 DNA sequence: TGTGCCAGCAGCTCCCTAGCGGGGGTAGCGAATGAGCAGTTCTTC. This codes for CASSSLAGVANEQFF. The full variable domain, completed using reference TRBV7-2 and TRBJ2-1, is GAGVSQSPSNKVTEKGKDVELRCDPISGHTALYWYRQSLGQGLEFLIYFQGNSAPDKSGLPSDRFSAERTGGSVSTLTIQRTQQEDSAVYLCASSSLAGVANEQFFGPGTRLTVL.

This rearrangement joins TRBV7-2 to TRBJ2-3; TRBD2 matches at 11 bases. The CDR3 spans 16 residues. The V gene end was trimmed by 3 bases and the J gene end by 6 bases; junction bases not matched to a gene: 8. The V gene's germline CDR1 is SGHTA and CDR2 FQGNSA. The CDR3 DNA sequence: TGTGCCAGCAGCTTTTGGCTAGCGGGGGGTATGGATACGCAGTATTTT. It specifies CASSFWLAGGMDTQYF.

This clonotype was found a few times. The chain uses TRBV6-6 and TRBJ2-1; no firm D call. The length of the CDR3 is 12 residues. Germline V gene lookup returns CDR1 MNHNY and CDR2 SVGAGI (reference sequence). V was clipped by 2 bases and J by 10 bases, with 9 bases between them. Here the CDR3 reads CASSYRAYEQFF. CDR3 nucleotide sequence: TGTGCCAGCAGTTACAGGGCCTACGAGCAGTTCTTC.

The rearrangement joins TRBV12-3 or TRBV12-4 to TRBJ2-7; no clear D gene. CDR3 length: 11 amino acids. V was trimmed by 3 bases and J by 9 bases, leaving 9 bases between them. The CDR3: CASSFGVPQYF. The CDR3 bases are TGTGCCAGCAGTTTCGGCGTTCCGCAGTACTTC.

This chain links TRBV2 with TRBJ2-3; perhaps TRBD2 as D (5 bases). Trimming pared 3 bases from V and 3 bases from J, leaving 13 bases between. This CDR3 is 15 amino acids long. Germline loops: CDR1 SNHLY, CDR2 FYNNEI. The DNA of the CDR3 is TGTGCCAGCAGTGATCCATCGGGGATAACAGATACGCAGTATTTT. Its translation: CASSDPSGITDTQYF.

J is TRBJ2-1 and V is TRBV5-5; 8 nucleotides match TRBD2. Germline trimming cut 5 bases from V and 4 bases from J; bases unmatched to any gene: 17. Germline CDR1 and CDR2: SGHKS and YYEKEE (reference sequence). The CDR3 runs to 18 residues. For the CDR3, the DNA is TGTGCCAGCAGTTCGACCTCGCTAGCGGGCGGGCTATACAATGAGCAGTTCTTC. This translates into CASSSTSLAGGLYNEQFF.

The V and J genes are TRBV3-1 and TRBJ2-7; D unresolved. Trimming removed 1 base from V and 3 bases from J, with 10 bases in between. The CDR3 loop spans 14 amino acids. Looked up from germline, CDR1 is LGHDT and CDR2 is YNNKEL (reference sequence). This chain's CDR3 is CASSQGLRSYEQYF. The CDR3 bases are TGTGCCAGCAGCCAAGGTTTGAGAAGCTACGAGCAGTACTTC.

There are a few counts of this clonotype. This chain uses TRBV5-1 with TRBJ2-7; TRBD2 matches at 8 bases. Germline V lookup: CDR1 SGHRS, CDR2 YFSETQ. The CDR3 spans 14 residues. V trimming: 6 bases; J trimming: 5 bases; junction bases outside the gene matches: 10. The CDR3 bases are TGCGCCAGCACCCAAGGGACTAGTTTCCACGAGCAGTACTTC. Protein product: CASTQGTSFHEQYF.

This clonotype was seen only a few times. J is TRBJ1-1 and V is TRBV5-5, with a possible D match to TRBD1 (5 bases). V was pared by 2 bases and J by 4 bases, with 12 bases between. The CDR3 sequence is 14 residues long. The germline gives CDR1 SGHKS, CDR2 YYEKEE (reference sequence). CDR3 protein: CASSFQGGFTEAFF. In nucleotides, the CDR3 is TGTGCCAGCAGCTTTCAGGGAGGGTTCACTGAAGCTTTCTTT.

The CDR3 region is CASSLGQKLNEQFF. The CDR3 DNA sequence: TGCGCCAGCAGCTTGGGCCAGAAGTTAAATGAGCAGTTCTTC. This chain joins TRBV5-1 and TRBJ2-1, with D uncertain. Trimming took off 0 bases at V and 7 bases at J, with 11 bases between the two ends. The germline V gene has CDR1 SGHRS and CDR2 YFSETQ. The CDR3 consists of 14 residues. Supplemented by reference TRBV5-1 and TRBJ2-1, the full variable domain reads KAGVTQTPRYLIKTRGQQVTLSCSPISGHRSVSWYQQTPGQGLQFLFEYFSETQRNKGNFPGRFSGRQFSNSRSEMNVSTLELGDSALYLCASSLGQKLNEQFFGPGTRLTVL.

This chain uses TRBV12-3 or TRBV12-4 with TRBJ1-1; weak D call: TRBD1 (5 bases). The CDR3 is 14 amino acids. Trimming removed 7 bases from V and 0 bases from J, with 12 bases in between. CDR3 protein: CASTVQVLNTEAFF. CDR3 bases: TGTGCCAGCACCGTACAGGTCTTGAACACTGAAGCTTTCTTT.

The chain links TRBV20-1 to TRBJ2-1; 12 bases map to TRBD2. The trim removed 6 bases at V and 0 bases at J, leaving 12 bases unmatched. Germline assignment: CDR1 DFQATT and CDR2 SNEGSKA (reference sequence). The CDR3 is made up of 18 amino acids. CDR3 protein: CSALTSGGHSGSYNEQFF. CDR3 DNA: TGCAGTGCCCTTACTAGCGGGGGGCACTCCGGCTCCTACAATGAGCAGTTCTTC.

This clonotype turned up a few times. The V call is TRBV6-5, the J call TRBJ2-7, with D hard to call. V lost 0 bases and J lost 0, with 9 bases in between. Germline V gene sequence: CDR1 MNHEY, CDR2 SVGAGI. This CDR3 spans 15 amino acids. In DNA form, the CDR3 reads TGTGCCAGCAGTTACTCGGGCGGTGTCTCCTACGAGCAGTACTTC. Amino acids: CASSYSGGVSYEQYF.

The V gene is TRBV18, the J gene TRBJ1-5; TRBD1 matches at 8 bases. The CDR3 totals 14 residues. Looked up from germline, CDR1 is KGHSH and CDR2 is LQKENI. J gave up 8 bases and V 3 bases, and 6 bases lay outside the gene matches. The CDR3 DNA reads TGTGCCAGCTCACCGGGGACAGGTGAAAAGCCCCAGCATTTT. Amino acid sequence: CASSPGTGEKPQHF.